Below, 15 T cell receptor beta chains from the same sample are listed, as sequenced in a study of blood T cell repertoires in COVID-19. The method was immunoSEQ multiplex PCR; TCRdb's version includes in-frame clones alone and lacks a portion of them. The repertoire holds tens of thousands of clones, with roughly 84% as singletons. Sequencing used peripheral blood. Receptor source: a woman in her 70s with acute or convalescent COVID-19.

The J gene is TRBJ1-1, the V gene TRBV5-4; 9 bases match TRBD1. Looked up from germline, CDR1 is SGHNT and CDR2 is YYREEE (reference sequence). Trimming took 4 bases from V and 5 from J; bases not matched to a gene: 6. This CDR3 is 14 amino acids long. This CDR3 reads CASSRGQGETEAFF. For the CDR3, the DNA is TGTGCCAGCAGCCGGGGACAGGGAGAGACTGAAGCTTTCTTT.

This clone appeared once. The genes are TRBV7-6 and TRBJ2-3, with D possibly being TRBD2 (5 bases). This CDR3 is 15 amino acids long. CDR1 and CDR2 (germline): SGHVS, FNYEAQ. V shed 5 bases and J shed 0 bases, with 12 bases lying between them. The CDR3, as DNA: TGTGCCAGCAGCCCCCTAGCTGCTAGCACAGATACGCAGTATTTT. This translates into CASSPLAASTDTQYF. Full variable domain (missing parts from reference TRBV7-6 and TRBJ2-3): GAGVSQSPRYKVTKRGQDVALRCDPISGHVSLYWYRQALGQGPEFLTYFNYEAQQDKSGLPNDRFSAERPEGSISTLTIQRTEQRDSAMYRCASSPLAASTDTQYFGPGTRLTVL.

V gene TRBV2 combines with J gene TRBJ2-5; 7 positions match TRBD1. The CDR3 is made up of 12 amino acids. The V gene's germline CDR1 is SNHLY and CDR2 FYNNEI. V was clipped by 6 bases and J by 7 bases; unmatched bases: 5. DNA for the CDR3: TGTGCCAGCAGACAGGGGCTAGGGACCCAGTACTTC. This sequence encodes CASRQGLGTQYF. Based on the CDR3 plus reference TRBV2 and TRBJ2-5, the full variable domain is EPEVTQTPSHQVTQMGQEVILRCVPISNHLYFYWYRQILGQKVEFLVSFYNNEISEKSEIFDDQFSVERPDGSNFTLKIRSTKLEDSAMYFCASRQGLGTQYFGPGTRLLVL.

The V gene is TRBV24-1, the J gene TRBJ2-1; 9 nucleotides line up with TRBD1. This CDR3 has 20 amino acids. V lost 7 bases and J lost 1; bases outside the gene matches: 19. Per germline, CDR1 KGHDR and CDR2 SFDVKD. CDR3 protein: CATSPGPGQGLKSSYNEQFF. In DNA, the CDR3 is TGTGCCACCAGCCCAGGCCCGGGACAGGGCCTGAAAAGTTCCTACAATGAGCAGTTCTTC.

The chain combines TRBV6-5 with TRBJ2-1; perhaps TRBD1 as D (5 bases). The CDR3 totals 14 residues. Germline assignment: CDR1 MNHEY and CDR2 SVGAGI. The ends were cut back, 4 bases at V and 9 bases at J, with 16 bases in the middle. Here the CDR3 DNA reads TGTGCCAGCAGTTCCCAGGGAATCCCCTCTGAGCAGTTCTTC. Translated, it gives CASSSQGIPSEQFF.

The V call is TRBV2, the J call TRBJ2-3; D is perhaps TRBD2 (6 bases). Germline loops: CDR1 SNHLY, CDR2 FYNNEI. V was cut by 8 bases and J by 8 bases, with 17 bases left in between. There are 13 residues in the CDR3. CDR3 amino acids: CASGFGNGGTQYF. The CDR3 DNA reads TGTGCCAGCGGTTTCGGGAACGGGGGTACGCAGTATTTT. The variable domain in full, with the rest retrieved from reference TRBV2 and TRBJ2-3, is EPEVTQTPSHQVTQMGQEVILRCVPISNHLYFYWYRQILGQKVEFLVSFYNNEISEKSEIFDDQFSVERPDGSNFTLKIRSTKLEDSAMYFCASGFGNGGTQYFGPGTRLTVL.

This chain links TRBV19 with TRBJ2-6, with D possibly matching TRBD1 (6 bases). Germline values: CDR1 LNHDA, CDR2 SQIVND (reference sequence). The CDR3 length is 20 residues. The ends were cut back, 6 bases at V and 0 bases at J, with 24 bases in the middle. For the CDR3, the DNA is TGTGCCAGTAGCCCATCGACAGGTAATACAGCAACCTCTGGGGCCAACGTCCTGACTTTC. Amino acids: CASSPSTGNTATSGANVLTF.

CDR3 bases: TGTGCCAGCAGCGGCGGGGGGGTAGCGAGGTACGAGCAGTACTTC. Translation gives CASSGGGVARYEQYF. The chain has TRBV9 and TRBJ2-7, with 9 bases that match TRBD2. J lost 4 bases, V lost 3 bases, and 8 bases had no gene match. Germline CDR1 reads SGDLS; CDR2 reads YYNGEE. CDR3 length equals 15 residues.

The chain combines TRBV11-2 with TRBJ1-4, with D possibly matching TRBD1 (5 bases). The CDR3 runs 19 residues. The germline V and J ends were trimmed by 4 bases and 7 bases, with 28 bases remaining between them. The germline V gene encodes CDR1 SGHAT and CDR2 FQNNGV. The DNA for the CDR3 is TGTGCCAGCAGCTCCTTTACGGGTCTCTTGGCGGGCGGGGGTGAAAAACTGTTTTTT. Its protein product is CASSSFTGLLAGGGEKLFF.

V is TRBV27 and J is TRBJ2-3; TRBD1 is a possible D gene (6 bases). The CDR3 has 15 amino acids. Germline-derived CDR1 and CDR2 are MNHEY and SMNVEV (reference sequence). V lost 2 bases to trimming and J lost 4 bases, with 13 bases between them. The CDR3 loop is CASSLTRGWSDTQYF. DNA for the CDR3: TGTGCCAGCAGTTTAACCAGGGGATGGTCAGATACGCAGTATTTT.

V is TRBV12-5 and J is TRBJ1-6; weak D call: TRBD1 (6 bases). The CDR3 has 14 residues. The germline V and J ends were trimmed by 11 bases and 5 bases, with 16 bases remaining between them. Germline CDR1 is LGHNT and CDR2 is FRNRAP. For the CDR3, the DNA is TGTGCTTGCCACGGGGACACCAATAATTCACCCCTCCACTTT. This codes for CACHGDTNNSPLHF.

The rearrangement links TRBV7-2 to TRBJ2-2; 7 positions match TRBD1. V lost 2 bases and J lost 5; bases outside the gene matches: 8. Germline CDR1 and CDR2: SGHTA and FQGNSA. This CDR3 region has 16 residues. CDR3 protein: CASSLIGTGETGELFF. The CDR3 DNA sequence: TGTGCCAGCAGCTTAATAGGAACAGGGGAAACCGGGGAGCTGTTTTTT.

This clone has only a few counts. This chain links TRBV1 with TRBJ2-1; the table's D call TRBD2 went unverified against the DNA. TRBV1 is an annotated pseudogene. There are 16 residues in the CDR3. The CDR3 DNA reads TGCACCAGCAGCCAGATCCCTCTAGTCCGAGGCAATGAGCAGTTCTTC. This translates into CTSSQIPLVRGNEQFF.

This chain uses TRBV3-1 (or the pseudogene TRBV3-2) with TRBJ2-7; 8 nucleotides match TRBD1. The germline CDR1 and CDR2 sequences are LGHDT and YNNKEL (reference sequence). V lost 4 bases and J lost 2; bases outside the gene matches: 4. This CDR3 is built from 14 residues. This CDR3 is CASSPQGVTYEQYF. Written as DNA, the CDR3 is TGTGCCAGCAGCCCACAGGGGGTAACCTACGAGCAGTACTTC.

The chain employs TRBV18 and TRBJ1-1; no clear D gene. Trimming left V 3 bases short and J 4 bases short, with 12 bases between. Germline values: CDR1 KGHSH, CDR2 LQKENI. The CDR3 loop spans 14 amino acids. The CDR3 reads CASSPSQSGTEAFF. The CDR3 nucleotides read TGTGCCAGCTCACCGAGTCAGTCGGGCACTGAAGCTTTCTTT.